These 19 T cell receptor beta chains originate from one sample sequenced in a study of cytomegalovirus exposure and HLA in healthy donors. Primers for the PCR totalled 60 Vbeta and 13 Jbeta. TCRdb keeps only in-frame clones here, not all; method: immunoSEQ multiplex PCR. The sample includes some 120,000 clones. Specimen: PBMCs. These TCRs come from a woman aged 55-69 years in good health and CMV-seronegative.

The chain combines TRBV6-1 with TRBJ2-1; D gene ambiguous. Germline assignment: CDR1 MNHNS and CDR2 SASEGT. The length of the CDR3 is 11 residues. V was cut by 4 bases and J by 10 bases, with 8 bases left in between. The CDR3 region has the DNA TGTGCCAGCAGTGGATTGAGGGAGCAGTTCTTC. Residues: CASSGLREQFF.

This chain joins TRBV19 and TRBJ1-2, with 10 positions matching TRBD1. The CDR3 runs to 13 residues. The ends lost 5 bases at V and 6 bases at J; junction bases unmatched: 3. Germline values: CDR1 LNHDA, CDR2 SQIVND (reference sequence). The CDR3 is CASSPGTGDGYTF. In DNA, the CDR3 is TGTGCCAGTAGTCCCGGGACAGGGGATGGCTACACCTTC.

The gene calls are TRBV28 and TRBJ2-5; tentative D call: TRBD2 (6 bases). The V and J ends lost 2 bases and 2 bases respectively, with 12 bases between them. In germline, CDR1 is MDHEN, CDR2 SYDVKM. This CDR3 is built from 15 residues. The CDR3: CASSLISAGQETQYF. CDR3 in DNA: TGTGCCAGCAGTTTAATTTCGGCGGGACAAGAGACCCAGTACTTC. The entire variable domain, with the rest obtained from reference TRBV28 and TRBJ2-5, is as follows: DVKVTQSSRYLVKRTGEKVFLECVQDMDHENMFWYRQDPGLGLRLIYFSYDVKMKEKGDIPEGYSVSREKKERFSLILESASTNQTSMYLCASSLISAGQETQYFGPGTRLLVL.

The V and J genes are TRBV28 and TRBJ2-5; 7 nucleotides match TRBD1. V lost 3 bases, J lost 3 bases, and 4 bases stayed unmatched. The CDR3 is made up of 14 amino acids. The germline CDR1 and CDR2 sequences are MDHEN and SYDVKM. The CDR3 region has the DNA TGTGCCAGCAGTTTGGGACAGCTTAAAGAGACCCAGTACTTC. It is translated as CASSLGQLKETQYF.

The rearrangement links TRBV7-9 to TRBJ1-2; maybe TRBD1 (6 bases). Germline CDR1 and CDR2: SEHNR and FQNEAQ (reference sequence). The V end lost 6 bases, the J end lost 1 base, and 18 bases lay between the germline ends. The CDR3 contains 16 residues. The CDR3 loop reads CASSSPYRDINYGYTF. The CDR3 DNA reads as TGTGCCAGCAGTTCCCCTTACCGGGACATTAACTATGGCTACACCTTC.

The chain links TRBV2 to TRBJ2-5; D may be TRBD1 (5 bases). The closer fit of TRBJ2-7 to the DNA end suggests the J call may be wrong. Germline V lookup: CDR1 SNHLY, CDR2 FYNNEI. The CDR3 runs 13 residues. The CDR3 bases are TGTGCCAGCAGACCGGACACCTTTTACGAGCAGTACTTC. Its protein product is CASRPDTFYEQYF.

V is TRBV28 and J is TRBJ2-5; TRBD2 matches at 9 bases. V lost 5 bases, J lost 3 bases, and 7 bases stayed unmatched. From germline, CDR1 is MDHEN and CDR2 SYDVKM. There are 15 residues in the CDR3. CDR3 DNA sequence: TGTGCCAGCAGTCCCTCGGGACTAGCTAAAGAGACCCAGTACTTC. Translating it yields CASSPSGLAKETQYF.

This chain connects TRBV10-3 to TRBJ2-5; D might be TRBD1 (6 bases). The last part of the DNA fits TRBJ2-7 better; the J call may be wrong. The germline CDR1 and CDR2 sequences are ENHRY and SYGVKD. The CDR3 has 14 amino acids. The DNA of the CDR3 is TGTGCCATCAGACAAGACAGGAGCGGCTACGAGCAGTACTTC. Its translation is CAIRQDRSGYEQYF.

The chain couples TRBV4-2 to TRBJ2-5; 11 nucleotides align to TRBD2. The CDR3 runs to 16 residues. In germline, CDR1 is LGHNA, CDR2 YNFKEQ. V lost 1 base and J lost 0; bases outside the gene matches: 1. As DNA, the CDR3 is TGTGCCAGCAGCCAAGGGACTAGCGGGTACCAAGAGACCCAGTACTTC. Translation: CASSQGTSGYQETQYF.

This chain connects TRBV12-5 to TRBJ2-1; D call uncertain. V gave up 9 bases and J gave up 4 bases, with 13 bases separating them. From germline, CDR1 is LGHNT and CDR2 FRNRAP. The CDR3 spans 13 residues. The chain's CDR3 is CASTTTLYNEQFF. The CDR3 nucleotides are TGTGCTAGCACTACGACTCTATACAATGAGCAGTTCTTC.

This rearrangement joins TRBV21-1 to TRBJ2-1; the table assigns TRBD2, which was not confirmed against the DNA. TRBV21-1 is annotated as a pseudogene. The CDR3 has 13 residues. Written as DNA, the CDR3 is TGTGCCAGCAGCAAAGCCGATTTCGGTGTGCAGTTCTTC. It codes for CASSKADFGVQFF.

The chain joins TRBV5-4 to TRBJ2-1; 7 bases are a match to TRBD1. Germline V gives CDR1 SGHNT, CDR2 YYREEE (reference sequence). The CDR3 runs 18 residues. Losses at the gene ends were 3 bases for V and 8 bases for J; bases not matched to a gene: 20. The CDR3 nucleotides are TGTGCCAGCAGCTCAGAGACAGGGACCGTATCCGAACTCCATGAGCAGTTCTTC. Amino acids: CASSSETGTVSELHEQFF.

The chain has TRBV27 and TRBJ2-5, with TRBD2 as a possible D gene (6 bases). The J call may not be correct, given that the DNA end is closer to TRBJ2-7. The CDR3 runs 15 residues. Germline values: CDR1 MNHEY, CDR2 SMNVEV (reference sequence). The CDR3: CASSTLGLSSYEQYF. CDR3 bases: TGTGCCAGCAGTACCCTGGGACTTAGCTCCTACGAGCAGTACTTC.

The CDR3 loop is CASACHRGTYGNQPQHF. CDR3 bases: TGCGCCAGCGCATGCCACCGAGGGACATATGGCAATCAGCCCCAGCATTTT. The rearrangement joins TRBV5-1 to TRBJ1-5; D is possibly TRBD1 (6 bases). The germline CDR1 and CDR2 sequences are SGHRS and YFSETQ. The CDR3 totals 17 residues. V lost 7 bases and J 2 bases, leaving 22 bases between the germline ends.

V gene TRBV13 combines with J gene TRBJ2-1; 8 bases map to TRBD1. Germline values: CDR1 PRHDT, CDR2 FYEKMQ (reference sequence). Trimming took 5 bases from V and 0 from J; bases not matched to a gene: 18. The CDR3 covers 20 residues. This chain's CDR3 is CASSQRTGNTGGGSYNEQFF. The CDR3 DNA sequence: TGTGCCAGCAGCCAGCGGACAGGGAACACCGGAGGAGGCTCCTACAATGAGCAGTTCTTC.

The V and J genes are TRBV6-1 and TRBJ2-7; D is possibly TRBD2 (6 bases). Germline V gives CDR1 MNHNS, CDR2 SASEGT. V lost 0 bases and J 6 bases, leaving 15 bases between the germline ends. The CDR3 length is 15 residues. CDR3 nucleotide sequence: TGTGCCAGCAGTGAAGCATGGGCTAGCGCGGGCGAGCAGTACTTC. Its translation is CASSEAWASAGEQYF.

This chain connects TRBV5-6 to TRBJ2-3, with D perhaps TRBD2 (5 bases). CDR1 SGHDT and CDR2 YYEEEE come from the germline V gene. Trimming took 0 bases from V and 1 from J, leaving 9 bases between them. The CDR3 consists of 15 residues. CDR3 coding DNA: TGTGCCAGCAGCTTGGTAGGACTCGGCACAGATACGCAGTATTTT. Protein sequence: CASSLVGLGTDTQYF.

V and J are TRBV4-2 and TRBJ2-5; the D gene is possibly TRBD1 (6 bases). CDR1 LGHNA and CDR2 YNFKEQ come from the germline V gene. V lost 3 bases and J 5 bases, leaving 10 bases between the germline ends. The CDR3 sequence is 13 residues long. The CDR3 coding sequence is TGTGCCAGCAGCCAGGGGACACCGGAGACCCAGTACTTC. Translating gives CASSQGTPETQYF.

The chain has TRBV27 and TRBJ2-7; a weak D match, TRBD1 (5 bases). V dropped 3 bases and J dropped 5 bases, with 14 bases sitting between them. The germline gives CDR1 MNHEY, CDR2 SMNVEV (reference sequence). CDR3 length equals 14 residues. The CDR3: CASSFKGSDDEQYF. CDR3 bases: TGTGCCAGCAGTTTCAAGGGGTCTGATGACGAGCAGTACTTC.